This T cell receptor (beta chain) was observed in a study of radiotherapy plus CTLA-4 blockade in lung cancer. At the level of the study: Disease control reached 31%, with objective responses in over 15%. The study's findings and limits: Early clonal dynamics of blood T cells, together with interferon-beta, were reported as the best response predictor. Among blood TCR repertoires after radiotherapy plus ipilimumab, tumor-derived clones expanded.

Trimming at V came to 5 bases and at J to 5 bases, leaving 9 bases not matched to a gene. Germline values: CDR1 SEHNR, CDR2 FQNEAQ (reference sequence). This CDR3 is 15 amino acids long. Alongside CTLA-4 blockade with ipilimumab, patients with chemo-refractory metastatic non-small-cell lung cancer received focal radiation. Comments on this clone: Its specificity is unknown.

TCRdb's table, derived via immunoSEQ multiplex PCR, lists solely in-frame clones and lacks some. The sample holds approximately 81,000 clones; 78% are singletons and the top ten take under 4.5%. This sequence originates from a human donor with non-small cell lung cancer who had a partial response to radiotherapy plus ipilimumab. Some clones in this sample may be carry-over from other donors' samples. The sequencing here drew on peripheral blood, taken from a patient treated with radiotherapy plus ipilimumab. The rearrangement joins TRBV7-9 to TRBJ2-7; 10 nucleotides align to TRBD1. The CDR3 region has the DNA TGTGCCAGCAGCCCCCCAGGGACAGGGGTCGACGAGCAGTACTTC. Translated, it gives CASSPPGTGVDEQYF.